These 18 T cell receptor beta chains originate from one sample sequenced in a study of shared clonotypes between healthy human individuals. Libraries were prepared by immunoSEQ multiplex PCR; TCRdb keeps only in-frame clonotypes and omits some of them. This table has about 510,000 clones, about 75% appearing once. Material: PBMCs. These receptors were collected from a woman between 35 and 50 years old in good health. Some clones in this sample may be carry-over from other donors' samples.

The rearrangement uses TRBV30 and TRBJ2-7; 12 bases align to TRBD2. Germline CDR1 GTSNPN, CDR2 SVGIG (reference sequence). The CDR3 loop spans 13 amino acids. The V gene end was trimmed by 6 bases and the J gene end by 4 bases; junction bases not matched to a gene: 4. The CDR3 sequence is CACRTSGKYEQYF. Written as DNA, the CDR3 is TGTGCCTGCCGGACTAGCGGGAAGTACGAGCAGTACTTC.

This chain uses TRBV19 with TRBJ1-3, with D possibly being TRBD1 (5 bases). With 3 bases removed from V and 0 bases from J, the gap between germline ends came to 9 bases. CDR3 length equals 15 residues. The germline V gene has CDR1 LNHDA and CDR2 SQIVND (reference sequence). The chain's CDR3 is CASSIGAFSGNTIYF. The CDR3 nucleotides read TGTGCCAGTAGTATCGGGGCCTTCTCTGGAAACACCATATATTTT.

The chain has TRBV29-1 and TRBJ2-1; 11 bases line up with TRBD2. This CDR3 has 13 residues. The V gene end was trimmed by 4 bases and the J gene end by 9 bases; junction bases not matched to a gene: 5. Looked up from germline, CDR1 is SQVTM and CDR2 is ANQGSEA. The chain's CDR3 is CSVGLAGNGEQFF. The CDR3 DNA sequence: TGCAGCGTTGGACTAGCGGGGAACGGTGAGCAGTTCTTC.

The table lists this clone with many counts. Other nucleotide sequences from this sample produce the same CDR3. The CDR3 spells CASSEWDRGSPEAFF. The CDR3 coding sequence is TGTGCCAGCAGTGAATGGGACAGGGGCTCTCCTGAAGCTTTCTTT. This sequence joins TRBV2 and TRBJ1-1; TRBD1 matches 10 bases. J lost 6 bases, V lost 2 bases, and 6 bases had no gene match. The CDR3 is made up of 15 amino acids. Germline V gene lookup returns CDR1 SNHLY and CDR2 FYNNEI.

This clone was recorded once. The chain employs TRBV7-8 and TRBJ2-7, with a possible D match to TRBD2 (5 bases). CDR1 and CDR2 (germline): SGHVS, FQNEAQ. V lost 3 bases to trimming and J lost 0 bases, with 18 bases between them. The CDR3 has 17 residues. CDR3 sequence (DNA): TGTGCCAGCAGCTTCCGCTTGGGTCGCGGGTCCTCCTACGAGCAGTACTTC. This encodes CASSFRLGRGSSYEQYF. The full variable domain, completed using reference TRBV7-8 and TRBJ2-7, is GAGVSQSPRYKVAKRGQDVALRCDPISGHVSLFWYQQALGQGPEFLTYFQNEAQLDKSGLPSDRFFAERPEGSVSTLKIQRTQQEDSAVYLCASSFRLGRGSSYEQYFGPGTRLTVT.

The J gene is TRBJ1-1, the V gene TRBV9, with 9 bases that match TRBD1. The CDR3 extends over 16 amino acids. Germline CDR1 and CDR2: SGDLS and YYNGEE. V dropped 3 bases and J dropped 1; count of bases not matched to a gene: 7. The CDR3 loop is CASSETGGPQNTEAFF. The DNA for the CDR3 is TGTGCCAGCAGCGAGACAGGGGGACCTCAGAACACTGAAGCTTTCTTT.

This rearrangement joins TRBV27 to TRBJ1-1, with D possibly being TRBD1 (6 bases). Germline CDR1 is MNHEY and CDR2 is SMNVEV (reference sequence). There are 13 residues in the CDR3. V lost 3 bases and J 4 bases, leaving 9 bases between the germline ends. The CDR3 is CASSFRGRTEAFF. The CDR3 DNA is TGTGCCAGCAGTTTCAGGGGTCGCACTGAAGCTTTCTTT.

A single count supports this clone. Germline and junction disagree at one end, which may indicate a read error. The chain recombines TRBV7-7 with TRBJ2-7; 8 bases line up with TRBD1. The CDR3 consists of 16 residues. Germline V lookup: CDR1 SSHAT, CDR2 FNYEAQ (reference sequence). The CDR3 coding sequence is TGTGCTAGCAGCCGAGGGGGAACAGGGGGTGGCTACGAGCAGTACTTC. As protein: CASSRGGTGGGYEQYF.

CDR3 loop: CASSPLAGGLYEQYF. The CDR3 bases are TGTGCCAGCAGCCCCCTAGCGGGAGGTCTCTACGAGCAGTACTTC. The chain joins TRBV6-5 to TRBJ2-7; 11 bases fit TRBD2. J lost 3 bases, V lost 6 bases, and 7 bases had no gene match. This CDR3 has 15 amino acids. CDR1 MNHEY and CDR2 SVGAGI come from the germline V gene.

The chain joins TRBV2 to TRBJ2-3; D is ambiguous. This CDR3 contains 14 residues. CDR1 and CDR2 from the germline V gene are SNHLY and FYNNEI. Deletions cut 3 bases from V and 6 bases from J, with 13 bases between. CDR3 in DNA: TGTGCCAGCAGTGAGGCACTGCATGTTGATACGCAGTATTTT. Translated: CASSEALHVDTQYF.

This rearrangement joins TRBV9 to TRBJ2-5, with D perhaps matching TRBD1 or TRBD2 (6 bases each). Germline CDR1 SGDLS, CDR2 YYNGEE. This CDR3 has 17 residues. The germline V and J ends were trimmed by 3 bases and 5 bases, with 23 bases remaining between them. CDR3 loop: CASSGGGGIHFRETQYF. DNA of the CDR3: TGTGCCAGCAGCGGAGGGGGAGGTATACACTTCAGGGAGACCCAGTACTTC.

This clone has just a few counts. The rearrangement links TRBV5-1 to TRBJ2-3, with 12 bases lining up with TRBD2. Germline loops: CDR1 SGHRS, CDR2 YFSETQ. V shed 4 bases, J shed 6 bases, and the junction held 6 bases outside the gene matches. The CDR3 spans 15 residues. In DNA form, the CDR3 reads TGCGCCAGCAGCACCCTGCTAGCGGGAGGGGATACGCAGTATTTT. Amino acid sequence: CASSTLLAGGDTQYF.

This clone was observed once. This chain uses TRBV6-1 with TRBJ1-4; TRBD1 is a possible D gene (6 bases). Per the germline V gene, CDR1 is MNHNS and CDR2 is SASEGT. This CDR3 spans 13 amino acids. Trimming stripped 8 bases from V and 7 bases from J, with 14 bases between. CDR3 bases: TGTGCCAGCTGGGAACAGGGCCCTGAAAAACTGTTTTTT. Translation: CASWEQGPEKLFF.

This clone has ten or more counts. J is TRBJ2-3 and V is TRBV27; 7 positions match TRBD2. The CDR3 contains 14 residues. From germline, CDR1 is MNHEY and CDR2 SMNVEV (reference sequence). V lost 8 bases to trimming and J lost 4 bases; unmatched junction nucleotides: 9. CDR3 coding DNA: TGTGCCAGCTCAAACGGGAGGAGGGCAGATACGCAGTATTTT. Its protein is CASSNGRRADTQYF.

The CDR3 spells CATSRDQAEWETQYF. The CDR3 region has the DNA TGTGCCACCAGCAGAGATCAGGCGGAGTGGGAGACCCAGTACTTC. The V call is TRBV15, the J call TRBJ2-5, with D uncertain. The germline V gene encodes CDR1 LNHNV and CDR2 YYDKDF (reference sequence). Trimming left V 0 bases short and J 5 bases short, with 13 bases between. This CDR3 contains 15 residues.

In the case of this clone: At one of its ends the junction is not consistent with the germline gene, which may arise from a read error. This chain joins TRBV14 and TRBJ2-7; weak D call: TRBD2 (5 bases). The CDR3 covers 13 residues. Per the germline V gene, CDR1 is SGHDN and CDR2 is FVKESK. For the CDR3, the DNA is TGTGCCAGCAGCCAGTCTAGCCTCTACAAGCAGTACTTC. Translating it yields CASSQSSLYKQYF.

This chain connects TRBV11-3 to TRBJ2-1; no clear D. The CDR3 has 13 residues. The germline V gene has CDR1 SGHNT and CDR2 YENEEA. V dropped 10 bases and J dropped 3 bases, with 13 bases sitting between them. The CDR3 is CATSGANYNEQFF. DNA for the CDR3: TGTGCCACTTCAGGAGCCAACTACAATGAGCAGTTCTTC.

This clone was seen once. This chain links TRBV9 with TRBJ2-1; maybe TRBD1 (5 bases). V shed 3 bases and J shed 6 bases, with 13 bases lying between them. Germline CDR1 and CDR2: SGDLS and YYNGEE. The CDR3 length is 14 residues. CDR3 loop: CASSAVDSRNEQFF. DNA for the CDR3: TGTGCCAGCAGCGCAGTCGACAGCCGCAATGAGCAGTTCTTC.